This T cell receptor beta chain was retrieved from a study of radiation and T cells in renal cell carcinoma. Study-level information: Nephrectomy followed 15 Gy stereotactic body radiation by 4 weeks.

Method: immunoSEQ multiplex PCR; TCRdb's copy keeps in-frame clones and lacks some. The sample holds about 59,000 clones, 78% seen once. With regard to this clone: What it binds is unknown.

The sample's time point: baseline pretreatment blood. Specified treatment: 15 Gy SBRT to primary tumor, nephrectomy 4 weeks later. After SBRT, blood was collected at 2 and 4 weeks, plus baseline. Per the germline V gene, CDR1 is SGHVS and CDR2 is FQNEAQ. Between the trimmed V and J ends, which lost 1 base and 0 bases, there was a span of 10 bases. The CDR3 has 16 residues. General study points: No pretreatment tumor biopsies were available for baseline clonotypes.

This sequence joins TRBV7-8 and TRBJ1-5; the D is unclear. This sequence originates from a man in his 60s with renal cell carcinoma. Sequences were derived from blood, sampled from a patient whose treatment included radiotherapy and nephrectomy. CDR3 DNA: TGTGCCAGCAGCTTAGGCCAGTCATATAGCAATCAGCCCCAGCATTTT. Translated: CASSLGQSYSNQPQHF.